Shown below are 5 T cell receptor beta chains from a single sample sequenced in a study of blood T cell repertoires in COVID-19. Profiling relied on immunoSEQ multiplex PCR, and the TCRdb table lists in-frame clones only, not all of them. Here the sample spans fewer than 75,000 clones, roughly 79% being singletons. The sequenced material came from peripheral blood. The origin of the receptors is a man aged 55 to 70 with acute or convalescent COVID-19.

As DNA, the CDR3 is TGTGCCAGCAGCCGGGCCGCTGGGCAGGGCAATGAGCAGTTCTTC. It yields the protein CASSRAAGQGNEQFF. The chain couples TRBV5-6 to TRBJ2-1; possible D gene TRBD1, 5 bases. Germline V gene sequence: CDR1 SGHDT, CDR2 YYEEEE. With 4 bases removed from V and 6 bases from J, the gap between germline ends came to 17 bases. The CDR3 is made up of 15 amino acids. The entire variable domain, with the rest obtained from reference TRBV5-6 and TRBJ2-1, is as follows: DAGVTQSPTHLIKTRGQQVTLRCSPKSGHDTVSWYQQALGQGPQFIFQYYEEEERQRGNFPDRFSGHQFPNYSSELNVNALLLGDSALYLCASSRAAGQGNEQFFGPGTRLTVL.

J is TRBJ1-6 and V is TRBV9, with TRBD1 identical over 10 bases. CDR1 and CDR2 (germline): SGDLS, YYNGEE. The CDR3 extends over 15 amino acids. The junction had 4 bases not matched to a gene; V was cut back by 3 bases and J by 7 bases. The CDR3 nucleotides are TGTGCCAGCAGCGCACCGGGACAGGGGAATTCACCCCTCCACTTT. Translation gives CASSAPGQGNSPLHF.

The DNA of the CDR3 is TGTGCCAGTAAAGCTACGGGACAGGGGTATCAGCCCCAGCATTTT. This sequence encodes CASKATGQGYQPQHF. V and J are TRBV19 and TRBJ1-5; TRBD1 matches 10 bases. V shed 7 bases, J shed 5 bases, and the junction held 8 bases outside the gene matches. CDR1 LNHDA and CDR2 SQIVND come from the germline V gene (reference sequence). The CDR3 is 15 residues long.

The gene calls are TRBV24-1 and TRBJ2-5; maybe TRBD1 (6 bases). The CDR3 contains 14 residues. Germline V lookup: CDR1 KGHDR, CDR2 SFDVKD. V lost 4 bases to trimming and J lost 3 bases, with 11 bases between them. CDR3 DNA sequence: TGTGCCACCAGTGAGCCGGGACACGAAGAGACCCAGTACTTC. As protein: CATSEPGHEETQYF.

The gene calls are TRBV5-1 and TRBJ2-3; D might be TRBD2 (6 bases). The CDR3 has 13 residues. Trimming pared 3 bases from V and 5 bases from J, leaving 10 bases between. From germline, CDR1 is SGHRS and CDR2 YFSETQ. The CDR3 DNA reads TGCGCCAGCAGCTCGGGGGACGAAGATACGCAGTATTTT. Its translation: CASSSGDEDTQYF.